One sample yielded the 11 T cell receptor beta chains listed below, sequenced in a study of blood T cell repertoires in COVID-19. Profiling relied on immunoSEQ multiplex PCR, and the TCRdb table lists in-frame clones only, not all of them. The sample yields a few hundred thousand clones, around 86% seen once. The material sequenced was PBMCs or T cells enriched from blood (not recorded which). These receptors were obtained from a woman aged 18-29 years who had recovered from COVID-19.

About this clone itself: Other DNA sequences in this sample translate to the same CDR3. The V and J genes are TRBV3-1 (or the pseudogene TRBV3-2) and TRBJ1-2, with 9 nucleotides matching TRBD1. There are 14 residues in the CDR3. Germline V gene sequence: CDR1 LGHDT, CDR2 YNNKEL (reference sequence). The V gene end was trimmed by 1 base and the J gene end by 5 bases; junction bases not matched to a gene: 2. CDR3 amino acids: CASSQGQGDYGYTF. CDR3 coding DNA: TGTGCCAGCAGCCAAGGACAGGGGGATTATGGCTACACCTTC.

CDR3 DNA sequence: TGTGCCAGCATCTCGGGGGACCTTAGCACAGATACGCAGTATTTT. Protein sequence: CASISGDLSTDTQYF. The chain recombines TRBV2 with TRBJ2-3; tentatively, D is TRBD2 (6 bases). The germline CDR1 and CDR2 sequences are SNHLY and FYNNEI. CDR3 size: 15 residues. Trimming shortened V by 7 bases and J by 0 bases, and 14 bases separated the two germline ends.

The chain couples TRBV7-8 to TRBJ1-3; D call uncertain. V lost 8 bases and J 3 bases, leaving 14 bases between the germline ends. CDR3 length: 14 residues. Germline V gives CDR1 SGHVS, CDR2 FQNEAQ. The chain's CDR3 is CASRLEGLGNTIYF. CDR3 in DNA: TGTGCCAGCCGATTGGAGGGCCTTGGAAACACCATATATTTT. Filled out from reference TRBV7-8 and TRBJ1-3, the complete variable domain reads GAGVSQSPRYKVAKRGQDVALRCDPISGHVSLFWYQQALGQGPEFLTYFQNEAQLDKSGLPSDRFFAERPEGSVSTLKIQRTQQEDSAVYLCASRLEGLGNTIYFGEGSWLTVV.

The chain couples TRBV28 to TRBJ2-7, with D possibly TRBD2 on 6 matching bases. The germline CDR1 and CDR2 sequences are MDHEN and SYDVKM. CDR3 length equals 12 residues. The CDR3, as DNA: TGTGCGACTAGGGGCAACTCCTACGAGCAGTACTTC. It encodes CATRGNSYEQYF.

As for this clone: This sample also contains other DNA sequences that code for the same CDR3. The chain combines TRBV2 with TRBJ2-1; the match to TRBD1 covers 9 bases. Germline CDR1 reads SNHLY; CDR2 reads FYNNEI. The CDR3 totals 15 residues. With V trimmed by 6 bases and J by 3 bases, 6 bases remained unmatched. CDR3 nucleotides: TGTGCCAGCAGAGAACAGGGGGCGAGCTACAATGAGCAGTTCTTC. Residues: CASREQGASYNEQFF.

This clone was recorded only once. V is TRBV9 and J is TRBJ1-2; TRBD1 is a possible D gene (5 bases). Germline values: CDR1 SGDLS, CDR2 YYNGEE. This CDR3 region has 14 residues. Trimming shortened V by 0 bases and J by 4 bases, and 10 bases separated the two germline ends. The DNA of the CDR3 is TGTGCCAGCAGCGTAGATCAGGGCGGCTATGGCTACACCTTC. It specifies CASSVDQGGYGYTF.

This chain joins TRBV19 and TRBJ2-2; possibly TRBD2 for D (5 bases). V shed 5 bases and J shed 5 bases, with 18 bases lying between them. The length of the CDR3 is 16 residues. Germline values: CDR1 LNHDA, CDR2 SQIVND (reference sequence). The CDR3 coding sequence is TGTGCCAGTAGTGTTCGACCGGGATTGGGAACCGGGGAGCTGTTTTTT. It translates to CASSVRPGLGTGELFF.

The chain has TRBV9 and TRBJ2-5; D remains unclear. This CDR3 contains 13 residues. Germline-derived CDR1 and CDR2 are SGDLS and YYNGEE. V was cut by 4 bases and J by 3 bases, with 10 bases left in between. The CDR3 DNA is TGTGCCAGCAGCTTGACACCTGAAGAGACCCAGTACTTC. Protein: CASSLTPEETQYF.

V usage is TRBV15 and J usage is TRBJ2-7; D is undetermined. Germline V gives CDR1 LNHNV, CDR2 YYDKDF (reference sequence). V lost 0 bases, J lost 3 bases, and 15 bases lay in between. The CDR3 covers 16 residues. The CDR3 spells CATSRDGMWRDYEQYF. The CDR3 DNA follows: TGTGCCACCAGCAGAGATGGTATGTGGAGAGACTACGAGCAGTACTTC.

This sequence joins TRBV27 and TRBJ1-1, with TRBD1 matching 7 bases. This CDR3 has 14 amino acids. With V trimmed by 7 bases and J by 6 bases, 11 bases remained unmatched. Germline CDR1 and CDR2: MNHEY and SMNVEV (reference sequence). The CDR3 DNA reads as TGTGCCAGCAACCCCTCACAGGGGTACTCTGAAGCTTTCTTT. It encodes CASNPSQGYSEAFF.

The rearrangement links TRBV11-2 to TRBJ2-5; a weak D match, TRBD2 (5 bases). Trimming pared 3 bases from V and 2 bases from J, leaving 10 bases between. Per the germline V gene, CDR1 is SGHAT and CDR2 is FQNNGV. This CDR3 has 14 amino acids. The CDR3: CASSFIREQETQYF. DNA for the CDR3: TGTGCCAGCAGCTTTATCCGGGAACAAGAGACCCAGTACTTC.